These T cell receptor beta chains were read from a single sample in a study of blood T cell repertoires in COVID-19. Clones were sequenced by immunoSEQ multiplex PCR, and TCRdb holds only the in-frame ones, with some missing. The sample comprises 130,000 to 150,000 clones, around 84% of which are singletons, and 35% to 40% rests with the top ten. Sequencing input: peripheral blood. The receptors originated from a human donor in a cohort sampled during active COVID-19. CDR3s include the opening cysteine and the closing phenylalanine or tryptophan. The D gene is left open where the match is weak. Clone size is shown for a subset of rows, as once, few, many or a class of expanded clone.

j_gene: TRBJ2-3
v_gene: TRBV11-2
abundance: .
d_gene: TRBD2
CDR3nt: TGTGCCAGCAGCTTAGTTGGCGGGGGGGGAACCACAGATACGCAGTATTTT
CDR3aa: CASSLVGGGGTTDTQYF

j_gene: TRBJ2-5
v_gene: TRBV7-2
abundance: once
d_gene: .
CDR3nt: TGTGCCAGCAGCTCCCTAGACAGCCAAGAGACCCAGTACTTC
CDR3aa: CASSSLDSQETQYF

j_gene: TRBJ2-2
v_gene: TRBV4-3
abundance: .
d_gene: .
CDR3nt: TGCGCCAGCAGCCAAGAACCCCAGGGCCGAACCGGGGAGCTGTTTTTT
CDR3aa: CASSQEPQGRTGELFF

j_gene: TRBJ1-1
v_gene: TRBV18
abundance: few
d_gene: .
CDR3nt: TGTGCCAGCTCCCCAGGTTGGGCAGGAAACACTGAAGCTTTCTTT
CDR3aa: CASSPGWAGNTEAFF

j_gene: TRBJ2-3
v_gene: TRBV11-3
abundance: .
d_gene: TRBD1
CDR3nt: TGTGCCAGCAGCTTAGGGGCGAGGGGGCTGGGCACAGATACGCAGTATTTT
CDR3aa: CASSLGARGLGTDTQYF

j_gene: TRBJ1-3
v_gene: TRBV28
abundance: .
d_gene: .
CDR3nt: TGTGCCAGCAAGGCAGGCTCTGGAAACACCATATATTTT
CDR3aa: CASKAGSGNTIYF

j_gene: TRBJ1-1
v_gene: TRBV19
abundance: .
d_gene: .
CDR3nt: TGTGCCAGTAGTCGTGAGGTTGACACTGAAGCTTTCTTT
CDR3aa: CASSREVDTEAFF

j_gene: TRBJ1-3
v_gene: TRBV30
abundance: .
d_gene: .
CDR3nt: TGTGCCTGGGCCCAGGGGACGTCTGGAAACACCATATATTTT
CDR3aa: CAWAQGTSGNTIYF

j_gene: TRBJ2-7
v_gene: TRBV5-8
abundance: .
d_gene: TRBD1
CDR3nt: TGTGCCAGCACCCTCCCCTCGGGACAGGGGAGCTACGAGCAGTACTTC
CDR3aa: CASTLPSGQGSYEQYF

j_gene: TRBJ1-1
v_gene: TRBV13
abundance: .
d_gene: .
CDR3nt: TGTGCCAGCAGCTTTTCCCTTGAAGCTTTCTTT
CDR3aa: CASSFSLEAFF

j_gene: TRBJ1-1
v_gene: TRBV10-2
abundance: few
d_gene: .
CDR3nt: TGCGCCAGCAGTGAGTTGGGCAGGGTTAGTGAAGCTTTCTTT
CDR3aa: CASSELGRVSEAFF

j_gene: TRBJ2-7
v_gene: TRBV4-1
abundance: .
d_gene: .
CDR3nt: TGCGCCAGCAGCCAAGAGCAGGGGCGCCCCGAGCAGTACTTC
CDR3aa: CASSQEQGRPEQYF

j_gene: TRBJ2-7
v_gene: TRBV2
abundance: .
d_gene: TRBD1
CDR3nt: TGTGCCAGCAGTCCGACAGGGGTGGGATTCTACGAGCAGTACTTC
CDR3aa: CASSPTGVGFYEQYF

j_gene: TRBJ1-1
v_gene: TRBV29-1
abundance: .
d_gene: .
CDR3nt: TGCAGCGCTCAATCCGGGACACGGAACACTGAAGCTTTCTTT
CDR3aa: CSAQSGTRNTEAFF

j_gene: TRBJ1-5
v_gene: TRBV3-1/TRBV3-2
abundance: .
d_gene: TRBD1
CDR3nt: TGTGCCAGCAGCCAACGCAGGGGGCCTAATCAGCCCCAGCATTTT
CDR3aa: CASSQRRGPNQPQHF

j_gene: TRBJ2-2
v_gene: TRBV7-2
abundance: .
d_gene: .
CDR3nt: TGTGCCAGCAGCTTAGGCCAGTTCGCGAACACCGGGGAGCTGTTTTTT
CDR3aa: CASSLGQFANTGELFF

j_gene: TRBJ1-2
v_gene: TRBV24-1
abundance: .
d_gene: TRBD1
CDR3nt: TGTGCCACCAGATCCACCCGTGCGGGACAGTCGAGATATGGCTACACCTTC
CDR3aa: CATRSTRAGQSRYGYTF

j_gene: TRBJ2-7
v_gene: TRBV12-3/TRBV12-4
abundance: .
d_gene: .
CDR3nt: TGTGCCAGCAGTTTAGCAGGGGAAATGGAGCAGTACTTC
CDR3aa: CASSLAGEMEQYF

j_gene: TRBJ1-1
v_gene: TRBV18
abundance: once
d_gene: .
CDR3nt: TGTGCCAGCTCACCCATGAACACTGAAGCTTTCTTT
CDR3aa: CASSPMNTEAFF

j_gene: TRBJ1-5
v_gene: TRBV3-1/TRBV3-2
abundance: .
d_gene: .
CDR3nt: TGTGCCAGCAGCCAAGTTGGAGGTTGGGATCAGCCCCAGCATTTT
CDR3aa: CASSQVGGWDQPQHF

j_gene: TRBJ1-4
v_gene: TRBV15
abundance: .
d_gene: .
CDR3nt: TGTGCCACCAGCAGGGGCGGGGGGCATCGAGAAAAACTGTTTTTT
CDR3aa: CATSRGGGHREKLFF

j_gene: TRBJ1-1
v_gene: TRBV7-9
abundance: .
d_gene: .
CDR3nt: TGTGCCAGCACCCGCCCGGGGGGGCTCGACACTGAAGCTTTCTTT
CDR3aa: CASTRPGGLDTEAFF

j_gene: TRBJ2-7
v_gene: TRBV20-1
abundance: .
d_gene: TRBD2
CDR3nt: TGCAGTGCTGGTGGGACTAGCGGGGTCAACGAGCAGTACTTC
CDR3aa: CSAGGTSGVNEQYF

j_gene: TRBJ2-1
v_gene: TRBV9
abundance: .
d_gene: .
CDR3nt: TGTGCCAGCAGCGCCTTGGATAAGGGGCTACATGAGCAGTTCTTC
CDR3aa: CASSALDKGLHEQFF

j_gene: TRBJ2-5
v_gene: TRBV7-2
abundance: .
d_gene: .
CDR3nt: TGTGCCAGCAGCCCACAACTAGGGCAAGAGACCCAGTACTTC
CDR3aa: CASSPQLGQETQYF

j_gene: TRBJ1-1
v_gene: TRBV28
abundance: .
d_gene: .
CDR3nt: TGTGCCAGCAGTCCCGGAGTCAGGGTGGGAGCTTTCTTT
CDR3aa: CASSPGVRVGAFF

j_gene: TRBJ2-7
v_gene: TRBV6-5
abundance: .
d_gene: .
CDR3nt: TGTGCCAGCGGGAAACAACAGGCCTACGAGCAGTACTTC
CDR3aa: CASGKQQAYEQYF

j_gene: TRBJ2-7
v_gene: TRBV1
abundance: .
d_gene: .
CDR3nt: TGCACCAGCAGCCAATACCAGGACAGCGAAGAGCAGTACTTC
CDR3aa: CTSSQYQDSEEQYF

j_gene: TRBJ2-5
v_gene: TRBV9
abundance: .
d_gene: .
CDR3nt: TGTGCCAGCAGCCTTGGGGGCAGGGATTCAGAGACCCAGTACTTC
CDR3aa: CASSLGGRDSETQYF

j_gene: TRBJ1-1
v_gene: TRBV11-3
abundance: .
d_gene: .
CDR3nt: TGTGCCAGCAGCTTGAACCAGGTGAACACTGAAGCTTTCTTT
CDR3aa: CASSLNQVNTEAFF

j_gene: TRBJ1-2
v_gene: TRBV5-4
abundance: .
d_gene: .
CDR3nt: TGTGCCAGCAGCTTGGGGCAGACTCACTTCTATGGCTACACCTTC
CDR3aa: CASSLGQTHFYGYTF

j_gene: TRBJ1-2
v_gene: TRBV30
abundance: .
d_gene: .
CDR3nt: TGTGCCTGGAGTGTACGGGTCGGACAGCCTGGGGGCTATGGCTACACCTTC
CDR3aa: CAWSVRVGQPGGYGYTF

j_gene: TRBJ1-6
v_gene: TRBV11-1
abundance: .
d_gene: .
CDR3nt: TGTGCCAGCAGCTCAGGCGGGGGTCGTTCACCCCTCCACTTT
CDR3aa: CASSSGGGRSPLHF

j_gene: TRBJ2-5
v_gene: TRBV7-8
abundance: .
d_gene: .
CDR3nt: TGTGCCAGCAGCAACGGGGAGACCCAGTACTTC
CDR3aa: CASSNGETQYF

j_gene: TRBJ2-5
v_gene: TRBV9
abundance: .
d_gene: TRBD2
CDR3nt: TGTGCCAGCAGCGTCTCCGGGACTAGCGGTCAAGAGACCCAGTACTTC
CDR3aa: CASSVSGTSGQETQYF

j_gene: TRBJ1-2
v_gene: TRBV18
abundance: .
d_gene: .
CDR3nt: TGTGCCAGCTCTACTTCGGCAGGCGGGAACTATGGCTACACCTTC
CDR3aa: CASSTSAGGNYGYTF

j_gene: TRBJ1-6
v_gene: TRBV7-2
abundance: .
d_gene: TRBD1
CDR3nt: TGTGCCAGCAGCTTAGCGGGACAGGGGTTATGGTCACCCCTCCACTTT
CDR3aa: CASSLAGQGLWSPLHF

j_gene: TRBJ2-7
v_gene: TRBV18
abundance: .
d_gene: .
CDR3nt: TGTGCCAGCTCACCACCGAGGGGAGGCCGTTCCTACGAGCAGTACTTC
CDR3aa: CASSPPRGGRSYEQYF

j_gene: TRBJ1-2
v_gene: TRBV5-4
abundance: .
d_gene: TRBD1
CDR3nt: TGTGCCAGCAGTTCTGGACAGGGCGGGGACTATGGCTACACCTTC
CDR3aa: CASSSGQGGDYGYTF

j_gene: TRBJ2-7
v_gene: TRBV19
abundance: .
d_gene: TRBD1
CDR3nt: TGTGCCAGTAGTTCCCTTAAAGGGACAGGCTACGAGCAGTACTTC
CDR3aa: CASSSLKGTGYEQYF

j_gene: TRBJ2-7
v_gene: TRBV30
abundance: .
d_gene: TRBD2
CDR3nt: TGTGCCTGGAGTGTACGGAAGCGGGGCGTCTACGAGCAGTACTTC
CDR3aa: CAWSVRKRGVYEQYF

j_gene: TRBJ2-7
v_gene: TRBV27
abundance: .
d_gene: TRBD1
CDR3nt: TGTGCCAGCAGGATCCCCGGGACAGGGGCCCACGAGCAGTACTTC
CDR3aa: CASRIPGTGAHEQYF

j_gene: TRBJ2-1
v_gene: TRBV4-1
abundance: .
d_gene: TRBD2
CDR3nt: TGCGCCAGCAGCCAAGATAGGAGTAGCGGGTACAATGAGCAGTTCTTC
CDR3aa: CASSQDRSSGYNEQFF

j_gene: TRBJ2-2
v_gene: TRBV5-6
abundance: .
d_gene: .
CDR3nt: TGTGCCAGCAGCGGCACAATGCCTCCCGGGGAGCTGTTTTTT
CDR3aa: CASSGTMPPGELFF

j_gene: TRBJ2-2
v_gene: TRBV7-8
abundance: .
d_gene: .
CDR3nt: TGTGCCAGCAGACCCGGGGGGCCTACCGGGGAGCTGTTTTTT
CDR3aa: CASRPGGPTGELFF

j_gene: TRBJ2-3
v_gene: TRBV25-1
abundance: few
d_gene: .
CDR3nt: TGTGCCAGCAGTGAGGTGTTGGCCTCAGATACGCAGTATTTT
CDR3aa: CASSEVLASDTQYF

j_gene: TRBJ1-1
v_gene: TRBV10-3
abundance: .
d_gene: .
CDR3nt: TGTGCCATCATGCGGGGCATGGATACCACTGAAGCTTTCTTT
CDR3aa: CAIMRGMDTTEAFF

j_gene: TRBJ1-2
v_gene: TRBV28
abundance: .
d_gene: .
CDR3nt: TGTACCAGCTCTCCCGGGGGTTATGGCTACACCTTC
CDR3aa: CTSSPGGYGYTF

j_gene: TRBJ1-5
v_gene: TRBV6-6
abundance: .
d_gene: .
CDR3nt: TGTGCCAGCAGTTATTCAGGGGTCAGCAATCAGCCCCAGCATTTT
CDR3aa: CASSYSGVSNQPQHF

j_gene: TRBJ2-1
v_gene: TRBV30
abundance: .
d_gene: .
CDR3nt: TGTGCCTGGAGTGTACTAGCCTCCTACAATGAGCAGTTCTTC
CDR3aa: CAWSVLASYNEQFF

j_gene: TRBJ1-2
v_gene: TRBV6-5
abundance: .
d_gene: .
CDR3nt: TGTGCCAGCAGTTTACAGGGAAACTATGGCTACACCTTC
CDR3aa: CASSLQGNYGYTF

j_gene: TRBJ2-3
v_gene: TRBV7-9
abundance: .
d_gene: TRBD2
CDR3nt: TGTGCCAGCAGCTTTAGCGGGATTGGAGATACGCAGTATTTT
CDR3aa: CASSFSGIGDTQYF

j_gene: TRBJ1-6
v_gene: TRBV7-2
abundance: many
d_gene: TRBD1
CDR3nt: TGTGCCAGCAGCCTGACAGGGGGCGGTTCGTATAATTCACCCCTCCACTTT
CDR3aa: CASSLTGGGSYNSPLHF

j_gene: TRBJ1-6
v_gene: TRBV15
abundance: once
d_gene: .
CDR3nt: TGTGCCACCAGCAGAGATGCGGGGTCACCCCTCCACTTT
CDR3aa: CATSRDAGSPLHF

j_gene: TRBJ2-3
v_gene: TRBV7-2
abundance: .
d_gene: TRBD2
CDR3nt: TGTGCCAGCAGCTCTAGGGCGGGGGGGCATATGAATACGCAGTATTTT
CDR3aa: CASSSRAGGHMNTQYF

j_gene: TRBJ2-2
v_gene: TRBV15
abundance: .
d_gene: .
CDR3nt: TGTGCCACCAGCCCTGACACGAACACCGGGGAGCTGTTTTTT
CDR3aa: CATSPDTNTGELFF

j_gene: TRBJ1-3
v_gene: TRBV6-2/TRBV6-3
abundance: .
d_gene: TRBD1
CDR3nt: TGTGCCAGCAGTACTCCGGGACAGCACTCTGGAAACACCATATATTTT
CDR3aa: CASSTPGQHSGNTIYF

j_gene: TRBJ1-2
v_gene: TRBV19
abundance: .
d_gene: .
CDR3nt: TGTGCCAGTAGTAGCACAGGTGCCACTACTAACTATGGCTACACCTTC
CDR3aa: CASSSTGATTNYGYTF

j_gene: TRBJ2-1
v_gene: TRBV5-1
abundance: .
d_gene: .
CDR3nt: TGCGCCAGCAGCTTGGGGGAGAGCTACAATGAGCAGTTCTTC
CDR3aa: CASSLGESYNEQFF

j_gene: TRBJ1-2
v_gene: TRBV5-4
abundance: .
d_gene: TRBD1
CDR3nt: TGTGCCAGCAGCCCCGGACAGGGTGGCTATGGCTACACCTTC
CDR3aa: CASSPGQGGYGYTF